This TCR beta chain was retrieved from a study of brain T cells in children with intractable seizures. The repertoire was sequenced with immunoSEQ multiplex PCR; TCRdb's copy has only in-frame clones and lacks some. The table lists some 64,000 clones, roughly 95% of them singletons. CDR1 and CDR2 (germline): MNHEY, SVGAGI. CDR3 length: 15 amino acids. The V gene lost 0 bases and the J gene lost 5 bases, with 14 bases spanning the gap. The sample here was peripheral blood, taken at surgery. The TCR originated in a boy under three years old with focal cortical dysplasia and intractable seizures. V and J are TRBV6-5 and TRBJ2-7; maybe TRBD2 (6 bases). The CDR3 sequence is CASSYSGRERHEQYF. The CDR3 DNA follows: TGTGCCAGCAGTTACTCGGGGCGGGAACGGCACGAGCAGTACTTC.